A single sample is the source of the 10 T cell receptor beta chains below, sequenced in a study of blood T cell repertoires in COVID-19. This table comes from immunoSEQ multiplex PCR, and its TCRdb copy is limited to in-frame clones, with some not included. Of fewer than 500,000 clones in the sample, 80% to 90% were seen once. Specimen: PBMCs or T cells enriched from blood (not recorded which). Every receptor here comes from a man aged 30-40 years who had recovered from COVID-19.

This chain links TRBV12-3 or TRBV12-4 with TRBJ2-3, with D tentatively TRBD1 (5 bases). The CDR3 has 13 residues. Trimming cost V 5 bases and J 2 bases, with 8 bases left between them. This chain's CDR3 is CASSKQVTDTQYF. In nucleotides, the CDR3 is TGTGCCAGCAGTAAACAGGTCACAGATACGCAGTATTTT.

This sequence joins TRBV5-1 and TRBJ2-7; 9 bases fit TRBD2. J was trimmed by 0 bases and V by 7 bases; bases with no gene match: 8. The CDR3 spans 15 residues. Germline V gene sequence: CDR1 SGHRS, CDR2 YFSETQ. CDR3 nucleotide sequence: TGCGCCAGCTCTCCTATAGCGGGAGTCTCCTACGAGCAGTACTTC. It specifies CASSPIAGVSYEQYF.

V and J are TRBV29-1 and TRBJ1-5; D call uncertain. Looked up from germline, CDR1 is SQVTM and CDR2 is ANQGSEA. V lost 8 bases and J 0 bases, leaving 11 bases between the germline ends. CDR3 length equals 13 residues. In DNA, the CDR3 is TGCAGCTATGCGGAGAATAGCAATCAGCCCCAGCATTTT. Its translation: CSYAENSNQPQHF.

This chain uses TRBV27 with TRBJ2-3; D may be TRBD2 (5 bases). This CDR3 is 12 amino acids long. Trimming cost V 5 bases and J 8 bases, with 11 bases left between them. Germline V gives CDR1 MNHEY, CDR2 SMNVEV (reference sequence). The CDR3 sequence is CASSTPGGTQYF. The CDR3 region has the DNA TGTGCCAGCAGTACCCCTGGAGGTACGCAGTATTTT.

This chain joins TRBV5-1 and TRBJ2-5; TRBD2 matches 7 bases. CDR1 is SGHRS and CDR2 is YFSETQ in the germline V gene. The CDR3 contains 16 residues. Trimming at V came to 4 bases and at J to 1 base, leaving 10 bases not matched to a gene. The CDR3 DNA is TGCGCCAGCAGCGCGAGGAGCGGGACCCTCCAAGAGACCCAGTACTTC. The encoded protein is CASSARSGTLQETQYF. The entire variable domain, with the rest obtained from reference TRBV5-1 and TRBJ2-5, is as follows: KAGVTQTPRYLIKTRGQQVTLSCSPISGHRSVSWYQQTPGQGLQFLFEYFSETQRNKGNFPGRFSGRQFSNSRSEMNVSTLELGDSALYLCASSARSGTLQETQYFGPGTRLLVL.

This clone was detected only a few times. Other DNA sequences in this specimen translate into the identical CDR3. J is TRBJ2-7 and V is TRBV19; D ambiguous. The CDR3 is 13 residues long. V lost 6 bases, J lost 1 base, and 10 bases lay in between. Germline CDR1 reads LNHDA; CDR2 reads SQIVND (reference sequence). CDR3 bases: TGTGCCAGTAGCCTAGACCGGTCCTACGAGCAGTACTTC. This gives the protein CASSLDRSYEQYF.

The chain employs TRBV6-5 and TRBJ1-2, with 7 positions matching TRBD1. CDR3 length equals 14 residues. Germline lookup yields CDR1 MNHEY and CDR2 SVGAGI. V lost 6 bases and J lost 8; bases outside the gene matches: 12. DNA for the CDR3: TGTGCCAGCAGGGAGATCCAGGGGGTATCCGGCTACACCTTC. It translates to CASREIQGVSGYTF.

The chain carries TRBV15 and TRBJ2-1, with D possibly TRBD1 on 5 matching bases. Germline lookup yields CDR1 LNHNV and CDR2 YYDKDF (reference sequence). This CDR3 has 13 residues. Deletions cut 0 bases from V and 7 bases from J, with 7 bases between. CDR3 nucleotide sequence: TGTGCCACCAGCAGAGATGGGGCTAATGAGCAGTTCTTC. It codes for CATSRDGANEQFF.

This clone was recorded once. The gene calls are TRBV30 and TRBJ2-3; 12 nucleotides align to TRBD2. CDR1 is GTSNPN and CDR2 is SVGIG in the germline V gene (reference sequence). This CDR3 region has 13 residues. The CDR3 nucleotides are TGTGCAAAGACTAGCGGGAGAACAGATACGCAGTATTTT. This translates into CAKTSGRTDTQYF.

J is TRBJ2-1 and V is TRBV12-3 or TRBV12-4; D is unclear. The CDR3 length is 11 residues. The V end lost 3 bases, the J end lost 9 bases, and 6 bases lay between the germline ends. CDR3 in DNA: TGTGCCAGCAGTTTGAAGCGTGAGCAGTTCTTC. Residues: CASSLKREQFF.